This TCR beta chain was identified during a study of CD8+ T cells in alopecia areata. Study at large: Scalp area affected, as a percentage, set the severity score of treated patients. Study-wide findings and caveats: Possibly because of HLA-related factors, TCR sharing was less clear across patients than in mice. Administration of tofacitinib significantly diminished scalp clonality and expanded CD8+ clones within the top 100.

In each case, RNA was isolated and then reverse transcribed into cDNA as the sequencing template. Libraries were prepared by immunoSEQ multiplex PCR; TCRdb keeps only in-frame clonotypes and omits some of them. Seen here are around 190,000 clones, roughly 60% observed once, and the top ten hold around 0.92%. Losses at the gene ends were 6 bases for V and 0 bases for J; bases not matched to a gene: 6. Per germline, CDR1 MNHEY and CDR2 SVGAGI. The CDR3 sequence is 15 residues long. Details on this clone: Its antigen is currently unknown.

The treatment was: oral pan-JAK inhibitor, 5-10 mg twice daily. Alopecia areata patients had lesional scalp punch biopsies and peripheral blood taken from them. This chain joins TRBV6-5 and TRBJ1-2; TRBD1 aligns across 8 bases. The sample consisted of CD4+ T cells sorted from blood, taken at week 24, from a patient treated with tofacitinib. The TCR comes from a human donor with alopecia areata. The CDR3 DNA follows: TGTGCCAGCAGCCGGGACAGGCTTTCTAACTATGGCTACACCTTC. It yields the protein CASSRDRLSNYGYTF.